The 9 T cell receptor beta chains below come from one sample, sequenced in a study of PD-1 blockade in classical Hodgkin lymphoma. The protocol was immunoSEQ multiplex PCR, while the TCRdb copy is restricted to in-frame clones and leaves out a portion. The table shows about 21,000 clones, with roughly two thirds occurring only once. Every patient had relapsed following autologous stem cell transplantation, and cohorts differed in brentuximab vedotin exposure. This sample comprised peripheral blood mononuclear cells (PBMCs), obtained at baseline. These receptors were taken from a human donor with classical Hodgkin lymphoma.

This clone was seen once. The chain uses TRBV7-9 and TRBJ2-5, with D maybe TRBD1 (6 bases). The CDR3 covers 16 residues. Trimming took off 1 base at V and 5 bases at J, with 17 bases between the two ends. Germline lookup yields CDR1 SEHNR and CDR2 FQNEAQ (reference sequence). The DNA for the CDR3 is TGTGCCAGCAGCTTAGAACAGGGTCTTGTGAGCGAGACCCAGTACTTC. This codes for CASSLEQGLVSETQYF.

This clone came up a few times. The chain uses TRBV4-3 and TRBJ2-7; possible D gene TRBD1, 6 bases. The CDR3 sequence is 15 residues long. The V and J ends lost 0 bases and 5 bases respectively, with 14 bases between them. Germline V CDR1 and CDR2: LGHNA, YSLEER. This CDR3 is CASSQESAGAHEQYF. The CDR3 DNA follows: TGCGCCAGCAGCCAAGAATCCGCAGGGGCCCACGAGCAGTACTTC.

V and J are TRBV28 and TRBJ1-2; D is unresolved. The V end lost 4 bases, the J end lost 5 bases, and 8 bases lay between the germline ends. The CDR3 is 12 residues long. The germline V gene encodes CDR1 MDHEN and CDR2 SYDVKM. The CDR3 sequence: CASSSPPYGYTF. CDR3 coding DNA: TGTGCCAGCAGTTCTCCCCCATATGGCTACACCTTC.

The chain joins TRBV7-3 to TRBJ2-2; TRBD1 aligns across 8 bases. Trimming took 5 bases from V and 5 from J; bases not matched to a gene: 10. This CDR3 comprises 16 residues. The germline CDR1 and CDR2 sequences are SGHTA and FQGTGA. CDR3 in DNA: TGTGCCAGCAGCCCTCAGGGCAGGGGGCTAACCGGGGAGCTGTTTTTT. Its protein is CASSPQGRGLTGELFF.

This clone appeared a single time. The V call is TRBV28, the J call TRBJ1-5, with a tentative D call TRBD1 (5 bases). Germline CDR1 is MDHEN and CDR2 is SYDVKM. CDR3 size: 12 residues. V dropped 8 bases and J dropped 3 bases, with 8 bases sitting between them. CDR3 in DNA: TGTGCCAGCTTGACAGCCAATCAGCCCCAGCATTTT. Protein: CASLTANQPQHF.

The chain employs TRBV4-2 and TRBJ2-2, with D hard to call. Germline loops: CDR1 LGHNA, CDR2 YNFKEQ. Deletions cut 0 bases from V and 9 bases from J, with 8 bases between. There are 13 residues in the CDR3. The CDR3 DNA sequence: TGTGCCAGCAGCCAAGATATCGTACGGGAGCTGTTTTTT. Translating it yields CASSQDIVRELFF.

The CDR3 is CASSNRDRSSGNTIYF. The CDR3 DNA follows: TGTGCCAGCAGCAACCGGGACAGGAGCTCTGGAAACACCATATATTTT. The chain employs TRBV7-6 and TRBJ1-3; 8 positions match TRBD1. The germline V gene encodes CDR1 SGHVS and CDR2 FNYEAQ. The CDR3 spans 16 residues. The V segment lost 5 bases and the J segment 0 bases; nucleotides outside the gene matches: 6.

This clone has only one observation. The chain combines TRBV28 with TRBJ1-4, with D possibly matching TRBD1 (6 bases). The V gene's germline CDR1 is MDHEN and CDR2 SYDVKM. Trimming pared 2 bases from V and 5 bases from J, leaving 18 bases between. This CDR3 region has 17 residues. For the CDR3, the DNA is TGTGCCAGCAGTTTAGTCCTGGGGGCAGGAGAAAATGAAAAACTGTTTTTT. It is translated as CASSLVLGAGENEKLFF.

The chain links TRBV10-3 to TRBJ1-2, with no clear D. The length of the CDR3 is 14 residues. The germline V gene encodes CDR1 ENHRY and CDR2 SYGVKD. V lost 2 bases and J 2 bases, leaving 9 bases between the germline ends. In nucleotides, the CDR3 is TGTGCCATCAGTGAGCAGCTACAGAACTATGGCTACACCTTC. Its translation is CAISEQLQNYGYTF.